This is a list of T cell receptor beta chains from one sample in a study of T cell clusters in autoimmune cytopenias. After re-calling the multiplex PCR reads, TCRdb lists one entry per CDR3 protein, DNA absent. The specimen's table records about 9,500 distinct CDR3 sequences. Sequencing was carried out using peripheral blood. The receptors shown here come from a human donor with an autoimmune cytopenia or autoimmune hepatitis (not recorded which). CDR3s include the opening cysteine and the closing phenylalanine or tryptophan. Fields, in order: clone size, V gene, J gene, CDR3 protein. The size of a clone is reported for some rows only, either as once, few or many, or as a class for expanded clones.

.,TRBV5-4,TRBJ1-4,CASSPGTAQNEKLFF
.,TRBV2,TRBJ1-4,CARGARTGRENEKLFF
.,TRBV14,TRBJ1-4,CASSQGRGEKLFF
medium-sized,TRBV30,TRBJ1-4,CAWRRQGGEKLFF
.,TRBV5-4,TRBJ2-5,CASSLDPDQETQYF
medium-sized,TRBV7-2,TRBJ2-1,CASSGLTNNNEQFF
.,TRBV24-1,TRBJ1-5,CATSESGTAHYSNQPQHF
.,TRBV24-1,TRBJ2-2,CATSSRRTSLTGELFF
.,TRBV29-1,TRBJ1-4,CSALGGEKLFF
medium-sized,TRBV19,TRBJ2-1,CASSSAGRGRTVEQFF
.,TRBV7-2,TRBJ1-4,CASSSPRGQGTNEKLFF
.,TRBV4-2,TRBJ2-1,CASSQDGLAGYNEQFF
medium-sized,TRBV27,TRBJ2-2,CASSFHGTGNTGELFF
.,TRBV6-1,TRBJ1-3,CASTEIHSSGNTIYF
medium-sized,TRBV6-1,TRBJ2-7,CASSEERGGEQYF
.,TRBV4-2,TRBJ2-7,CASSQDWAEQYF
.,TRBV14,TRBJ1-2,CASSQGAYGYTF
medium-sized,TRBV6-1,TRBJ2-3,CASSALVGGGGTDTQYF
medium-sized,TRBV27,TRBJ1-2,CASSDGSGTGVDYGYTF
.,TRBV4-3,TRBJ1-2,CASSKGRQTNYGYTF
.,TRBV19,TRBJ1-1,CASSIANPTEAFF
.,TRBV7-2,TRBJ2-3,CASSLQTSGTDTQYF
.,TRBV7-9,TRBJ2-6,CASPRPGANVLTF
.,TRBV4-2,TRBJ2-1,CASSLDSAGETEQFF
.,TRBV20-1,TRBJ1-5,CSASEEDQPQHF
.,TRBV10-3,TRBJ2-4,CAISEPPDRGWAMRNIQYF
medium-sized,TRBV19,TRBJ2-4,CASSQRTENIQYF
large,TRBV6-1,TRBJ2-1,CASSEESYNEQFF
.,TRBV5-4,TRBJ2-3,CASSLRLAGPADTQYF
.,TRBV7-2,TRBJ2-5,CASSLVGGSRQPPVPQETQYF